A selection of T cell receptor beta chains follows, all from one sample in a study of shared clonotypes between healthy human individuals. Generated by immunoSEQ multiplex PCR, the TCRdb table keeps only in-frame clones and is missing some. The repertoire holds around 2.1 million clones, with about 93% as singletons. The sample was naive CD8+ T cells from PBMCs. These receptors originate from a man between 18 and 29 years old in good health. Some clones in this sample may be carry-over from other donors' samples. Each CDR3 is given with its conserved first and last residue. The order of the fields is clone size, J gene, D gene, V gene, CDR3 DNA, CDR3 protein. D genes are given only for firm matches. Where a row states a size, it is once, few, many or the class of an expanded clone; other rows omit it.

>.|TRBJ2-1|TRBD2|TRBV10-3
TGTGCCATCAGAACGACTAGCGGATACAATGAGCAGTTCTTC
CAIRTTSGYNEQFF
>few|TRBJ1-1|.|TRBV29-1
TGCAGCGTTCACAGGCCCATGAACACTGAAGCTTTCTTT
CSVHRPMNTEAFF
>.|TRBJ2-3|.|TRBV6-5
TGTGCCAGCAGTTACAGGTTCCCCACAGATACGCAGTATTTT
CASSYRFPTDTQYF
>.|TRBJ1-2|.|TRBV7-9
TGTGCCAGCAGCTCCCAAACGACGGAATCCTATGGCTACACCTTC
CASSSQTTESYGYTF
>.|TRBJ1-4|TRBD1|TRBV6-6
TGTGCCAGCAGTCAACCGGGACAGAATGAAAAACTGTTTTTT
CASSQPGQNEKLFF
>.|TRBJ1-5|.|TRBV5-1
TGCGCCAGCAGAACATCCCCCCGGGCCCTAAATCAGCCCCAGCATTTT
CASRTSPRALNQPQHF
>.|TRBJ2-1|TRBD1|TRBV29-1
TGCAGCGCTGGGACAGGGTTTCTGGGGGAGCAGTTCTTC
CSAGTGFLGEQFF
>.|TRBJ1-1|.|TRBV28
TGTGCCAGCAGTTTAAAGTTTTCGAATACTGAAGCTTTCTTT
CASSLKFSNTEAFF
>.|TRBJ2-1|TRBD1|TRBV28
TGTGCCAGCAGTCTCCCGACAGGGACAAACTACAATGAGCAGTTCTTC
CASSLPTGTNYNEQFF
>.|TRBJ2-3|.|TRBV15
TGTGCCACCTCGGACAGGTACGTGGGAGGAGATACGCAGTATTTT
CATSDRYVGGDTQYF